The 25 T cell receptor beta chains below all came from one sample that was sequenced in a study of blood T cells in healthy people across ages. Together with a sample-barcoded 5' primer, a J-beta primer mix was included in a second PCR lasting about 6 to 11 cycles. One entry per CDR3 protein, called by TCRdb with MiXCR from the 5' RACE reads. The sample lists roughly 1,100,000 distinct CDR3 sequences, about 23% seen once, with around 0.75% in the top ten. The data also belong to a second study, concerning T cells of mothers and their children.

Sequenced sample: blood. Source of these receptors: a girl aged 2 to 10 in good health.

The chain is built from TRBV4-2 and TRBJ2-3, with 11 positions matching TRBD2. CDR3 length: 18 residues. Germline-derived CDR1 and CDR2 are LGHNA and YNFKEQ. Trimming removed 6 bases from V and 0 bases from J; junction bases left unmatched: 11. The CDR3 bases are TGTGCCAGCAGACCGCCGACTAGCGGGATTTCTAGCACAGATACGCAGTATTTT. This gives the protein CASRPPTSGISSTDTQYF.

This sequence joins TRBV29-1 and TRBJ2-1; 10 bases are shared with TRBD1. Per the germline V gene, CDR1 is SQVTM and CDR2 is ANQGSEA. This CDR3 comprises 13 residues. V was clipped by 8 bases and J by 5 bases; unmatched bases: 6. The CDR3 sequence is CSTSGTGDNEQFF. CDR3 bases: TGCAGCACCAGTGGGACAGGGGACAATGAGCAGTTCTTC.

The rearrangement links TRBV6-5 to TRBJ2-6; D is unclear. V was shortened by 7 bases and J by 0 bases, with 10 bases between the two germline ends. Germline V lookup: CDR1 MNHEY, CDR2 SVGAGI. The length of the CDR3 is 15 residues. This chain's CDR3 is CASTKTSSGANVLTF. For the CDR3, the DNA is TGTGCCAGCACCAAAACAAGCTCTGGGGCCAACGTCCTGACTTTC.

The J gene is TRBJ1-4, the V gene TRBV9; TRBD1 is a possible D gene (6 bases). Looked up from germline, CDR1 is SGDLS and CDR2 is YYNGEE. This CDR3 region has 14 residues. V was clipped by 0 bases and J by 5 bases, with 8 bases between them. CDR3 sequence reads: CASSVGGGNEKLFF. The CDR3, as DNA: TGTGCCAGCAGCGTAGGAGGGGGAAATGAAAAACTGTTTTTT.

This clonotype was observed a few times. The chain carries TRBV12-3 or TRBV12-4 and TRBJ1-5, with D possibly TRBD1 on 5 matching bases. The CDR3 runs 15 residues. Trimming pared 5 bases from V and 3 bases from J, leaving 14 bases between. The CDR3: CASSVSGSVNQPQHF. CDR3 sequence (DNA): TGTGCCAGCAGTGTCTCAGGGTCGGTCAATCAGCCCCAGCATTTT.

This chain links TRBV2 with TRBJ2-4; TRBD1 aligns across 7 bases. CDR3 size: 14 residues. Germline loops: CDR1 SNHLY, CDR2 FYNNEI. Trimming cost V 6 bases and J 7 bases; bases outside gene matches: 9. The CDR3 coding sequence is TGTGCCAGCAGAGGTCTCACAGGGGAGAACATTCAGTACTTC. Translated: CASRGLTGENIQYF.

This clonotype was seen more than once but under ten times. The rearrangement uses TRBV9 and TRBJ2-1, with D unresolved. The J call may be in error: the DNA end matches TRBJ2-7 better. The CDR3 is 13 amino acids. Germline V gene lookup returns CDR1 SGDLS and CDR2 YYNGEE. The CDR3 loop reads CASSAGSIYEQYF. The CDR3 DNA reads as TGTGCCAGCAGCGCCGGAAGTATCTACGAGCAGTACTTC.

This clonotype was seen more than once but under ten times. V is TRBV28 and J is TRBJ2-7, with 7 bases lining up with TRBD2. Germline CDR1 is MDHEN and CDR2 is SYDVKM. With V trimmed by 6 bases and J by 4 bases, 12 bases remained unmatched. The CDR3 runs to 15 residues. The CDR3 loop reads CASSYPQRGAYEQYF. In DNA, the CDR3 is TGTGCCAGCAGCTATCCTCAGCGGGGAGCATACGAGCAGTACTTC. Combining the CDR3 with reference TRBV28 and TRBJ2-7 gives the whole variable domain DVKVTQSSRYLVKRTGEKVFLECVQDMDHENMFWYRQDPGLGLRLIYFSYDVKMKEKGDIPEGYSVSREKKERFSLILESASTNQTSMYLCASSYPQRGAYEQYFGPGTRLTVT.

This clonotype came up a few times. The V gene is TRBV7-2, the J gene TRBJ1-2, with D perhaps matching TRBD1 (6 bases). V shed 4 bases and J shed 5 bases, with 14 bases lying between them. CDR3 length: 14 amino acids. CDR1 SGHTA and CDR2 FQGNSA come from the germline V gene. The CDR3 is CASSSRYQGYGYTF. CDR3 nucleotides: TGTGCCAGCAGCTCACGTTACCAGGGGTATGGCTACACCTTC.

This clonotype was seen a handful of times. This rearrangement joins TRBV12-3 or TRBV12-4 to TRBJ2-2, with unresolved D. The ends were cut back, 2 bases at V and 3 bases at J, with 10 bases in the middle. CDR3 length: 15 amino acids. The CDR3 loop is CASSLSPPYTGELFF. The CDR3, as DNA: TGTGCCAGCAGTTTAAGCCCGCCATACACCGGGGAGCTGTTTTTT.

The table lists this clonotype with many counts. V usage is TRBV5-1 and J usage is TRBJ2-7; D is unclear. The CDR3 contains 12 residues. V was pared by 4 bases and J by 0 bases, with 5 bases between. The germline V gene encodes CDR1 SGHRS and CDR2 YFSETQ. In nucleotides, the CDR3 is TGCGCCAGCAGCACCGGCTCCTACGAGCAGTACTTC. This sequence encodes CASSTGSYEQYF.

The genes are TRBV14 and TRBJ1-1; no clear D gene. V lost 0 bases and J 0 bases, leaving 11 bases between the germline ends. In germline, CDR1 is SGHDN, CDR2 FVKESK. The CDR3 length is 16 residues. The CDR3 sequence is CASSQDLGQLNTEAFF. CDR3 coding DNA: TGTGCCAGCAGCCAAGATTTAGGGCAGCTGAACACTGAAGCTTTCTTT.

CDR3 region: CASSLEAGLATGANVLTF. As DNA, the CDR3 is TGTGCCAGCAGCTTAGAGGCTGGACTAGCAACTGGGGCCAACGTCCTGACTTTC. The chain links TRBV7-9 to TRBJ2-6, with 8 positions matching TRBD2. The germline gives CDR1 SEHNR, CDR2 FQNEAQ (reference sequence). The CDR3 runs 18 residues. With 1 base clipped from V and 2 bases from J, the junction kept 7 bases outside the gene matches.

This clonotype was seen repeatedly, ten times or more. The chain has TRBV20-1 and TRBJ1-5; D is unresolved. The germline CDR1 and CDR2 sequences are DFQATT and SNEGSKA (reference sequence). V was shortened by 5 bases and J by 5 bases, with 13 bases between the two germline ends. The CDR3 contains 13 residues. CDR3 amino acids: CSAVDSNDQPQHF. The CDR3 DNA reads TGCAGTGCTGTTGACTCCAATGATCAGCCCCAGCATTTT.

The gene calls are TRBV6-5 and TRBJ2-2; 7 nucleotides align to TRBD1. CDR3 length: 16 residues. Germline CDR1 and CDR2: MNHEY and SVGAGI. V was pared by 2 bases and J by 7 bases, with 10 bases of the junction left unmatched. The DNA of the CDR3 is TGTGCCAGCAGTTACACGGGACGGACAGGAATCGGGGAGCTGTTTTTT. Residues: CASSYTGRTGIGELFF.

J is TRBJ2-1 and V is TRBV29-1; TRBD2 aligns across 8 bases. From germline, CDR1 is SQVTM and CDR2 ANQGSEA. Losses at the gene ends were 3 bases for V and 8 bases for J; bases not matched to a gene: 6. The CDR3 has 13 residues. The CDR3 DNA is TGCAGCGTTGAGGGAGCGGGGGTCCATGAGCAGTTCTTC. It encodes CSVEGAGVHEQFF.

As to this clonotype: A junction end diverges from the germline sequence, so it may reflect a read error. The genes are TRBV3-1 and TRBJ2-2; the D gene is possibly TRBD1 (6 bases). Per germline, CDR1 LGHDT and CDR2 YNNKEL (reference sequence). CDR3 length equals 14 residues. The CDR3 bases are TGTGCCAGCGCACCAAAACAGGGTTCCGGGGAGCAGTTTTTT. Translating gives CASAPKQGSGEQFF. The entire variable domain, with the rest obtained from reference TRBV3-1 and TRBJ2-2, is as follows: DTAVSQTPKYLVTQMGNDKSIKCEQNLGHDTMYWYKQDSKKFLKIMFSYNNKELIINETVPNRFSPKSPDKAHLNLHINSLELGDSAVYFCASAPKQGSGEQFFGEGSRLTVL.

V is TRBV12-5 and J is TRBJ2-7; TRBD1 matches 7 bases. The V segment lost 8 bases and the J segment 2 bases; nucleotides outside the gene matches: 9. The CDR3 is 14 amino acids. Germline V gives CDR1 LGHNT, CDR2 FRNRAP. The DNA of the CDR3 is TGTGCTAGTCAGGTTGTGGGGACAGCCTACGAGCAGTACTTC. The encoded protein is CASQVVGTAYEQYF. Filled out from reference TRBV12-5 and TRBJ2-7, the complete variable domain reads DARVTQTPRHKVTEMGQEVTMRCQPILGHNTVFWYRQTMMQGLELLAYFRNRAPLDDSGMPKDRFSAEMPDATLATLKIQPSEPRDSAVYFCASQVVGTAYEQYFGPGTRLTVT.

This clonotype was recorded at least ten times. The chain links TRBV14 to TRBJ2-5, with unresolved D. Germline CDR1 and CDR2: SGHDN and FVKESK. This CDR3 is built from 12 residues. The germline V and J ends were trimmed by 0 bases and 4 bases, with 3 bases remaining between them. The CDR3 region is CASSQDPETQYF. The DNA of the CDR3 is TGTGCCAGCAGCCAAGATCCAGAGACCCAGTACTTC.

The chain is built from TRBV15 and TRBJ1-2; no clear D gene. CDR1 and CDR2 from the germline V gene are LNHNV and YYDKDF (reference sequence). V shed 2 bases and J shed 6 bases, with 10 bases lying between them. This CDR3 spans 13 amino acids. The chain's CDR3 is CATSRSPMDGYTF. DNA for the CDR3: TGTGCCACCAGCAGATCGCCCATGGATGGCTACACCTTC.

This chain uses TRBV29-1 with TRBJ2-5, with D possibly being TRBD2 (5 bases). The CDR3 has 13 amino acids. Per germline, CDR1 SQVTM and CDR2 ANQGSEA. V lost 6 bases and J lost 1, with 12 bases in between. The CDR3 loop reads CSVEWAGQETQYF. DNA for the CDR3: TGCAGCGTGGAGTGGGCGGGCCAAGAGACCCAGTACTTC.

The gene calls are TRBV20-1 and TRBJ2-5; no clear D gene. The germline V and J ends were trimmed by 1 base and 5 bases, with 5 bases remaining between them. Germline CDR1 and CDR2: DFQATT and SNEGSKA (reference sequence). The CDR3 spans 11 residues. The CDR3 here is CSARVRETQYF. CDR3 nucleotides: TGCAGTGCTAGAGTGAGGGAGACCCAGTACTTC.

This clonotype has more than one count but fewer than ten. The rearrangement joins TRBV4-1 to TRBJ2-5; weak D call: TRBD1 (6 bases). The CDR3 runs to 14 residues. Looked up from germline, CDR1 is MGHRA and CDR2 is YSYEKL. With 4 bases removed from V and 5 bases from J, the gap between germline ends came to 14 bases. The DNA of the CDR3 is TGCGCCAGCAGCCCCGAGGGGGTAATCGAGACCCAGTACTTC. It specifies CASSPEGVIETQYF.

This clonotype was counted a few times. The chain recombines TRBV6-5 with TRBJ2-7, with 13 bases aligning to TRBD2. The V segment lost 0 bases and the J segment 4 bases; nucleotides outside the gene matches: 3. This CDR3 comprises 16 residues. Germline V gene lookup returns CDR1 MNHEY and CDR2 SVGAGI. The CDR3 loop reads CASSYSRTSGGYEQYF. The CDR3 bases are TGTGCCAGCAGTTACTCGAGGACTAGCGGGGGTTACGAGCAGTACTTC.

V gene TRBV12-3 or TRBV12-4 combines with J gene TRBJ2-4, with unresolved D. The CDR3 spans 14 residues. V gave up 5 bases and J gave up 8 bases, with 16 bases separating them. CDR3 sequence: CASSPLTLSDIQYF. The DNA of the CDR3 is TGTGCCAGCAGTCCTTTGACTCTTTCGGACATTCAGTACTTC.